This TCR beta chain was sequenced during a study of T cells in Graves' hyperthyroidism and ophthalmopathy. This CDR3 has 14 residues. Germline V CDR1 and CDR2: DFQATT, SNEGSKA (reference sequence). V lost 5 bases, J lost 6 bases, and 11 bases stayed unmatched. This clonotype was observed many times. RNA transcripts yielded amplified TCR beta CDR3 regions. HTBI primers were used for first-round RT-PCR of the TCR CDR3. TCRdb recomputed calls from the multiplex PCR reads with MiXCR, one row per CDR3 protein. This table holds around 580,000 distinct CDR3 sequences, just over 45% found once. J is TRBJ2-5 and V is TRBV20-1; 8 bases are shared with TRBD2. The TCR originated in a woman aged 18-29 years with Graves' hyperthyroidism. The sample comprised peripheral blood or thyroid tissue (not recorded which). CDR3 DNA sequence: TGCAGTGCTCCCCGACTGAGCGGGGGCAAGACCCAGTACTTC. As protein: CSAPRLSGGKTQYF.